This T cell receptor (beta chain) stems from a study of blood T cell repertoires in COVID-19. Study as a whole: T cells, B-cell-depleted T cells, or PBMCs supplied cDNA or gDNA.

Those enrolled, adults aged 18 to 89 years, came from roughly 23 US areas. Clinical history reported by participants formed the basis on which cohorts were assigned. Germline CDR1 and CDR2: SGDLS and YYNGEE. The CDR3 length is 15 residues. The V end was cut by 0 bases, the J end by 4 bases, with 13 bases between. Per the original data handling: Amplification of reference gene primers provided the estimated nucleated cell counts. Method: immunoSEQ multiplex PCR; TCRdb's copy keeps in-frame clones and lacks some. V, J and clone size were drawn from that table, and D and trimming were deduced from the DNA. The data show 330,000 or so clones, almost 90% seen once.

The chain is built from TRBV9 and TRBJ1-1; D remains unclear. Source material: PBMCs or T cells enriched from blood (not recorded which). This sequence was found in a woman in her 30s who had been exposed to COVID-19. The CDR3 DNA follows: TGTGCCAGCAGCGTAGAACGGGCGGGGAGCACTGAAGCTTTCTTT. Translating gives CASSVERAGSTEAFF.